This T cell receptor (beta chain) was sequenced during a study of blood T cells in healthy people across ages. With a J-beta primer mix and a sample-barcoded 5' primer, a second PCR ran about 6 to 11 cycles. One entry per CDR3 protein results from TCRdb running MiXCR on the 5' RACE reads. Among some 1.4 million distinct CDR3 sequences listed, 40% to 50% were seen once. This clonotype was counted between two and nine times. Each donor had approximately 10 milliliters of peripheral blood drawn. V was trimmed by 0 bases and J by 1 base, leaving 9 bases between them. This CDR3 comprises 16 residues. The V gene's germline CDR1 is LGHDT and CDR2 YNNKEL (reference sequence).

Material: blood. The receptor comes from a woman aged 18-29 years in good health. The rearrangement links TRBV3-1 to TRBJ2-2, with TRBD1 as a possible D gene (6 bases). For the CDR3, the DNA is TGTGCCAGCAGCCAAGATCCGGGACAGAACACCGGGGAGCTGTTTTTT. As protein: CASSQDPGQNTGELFF.